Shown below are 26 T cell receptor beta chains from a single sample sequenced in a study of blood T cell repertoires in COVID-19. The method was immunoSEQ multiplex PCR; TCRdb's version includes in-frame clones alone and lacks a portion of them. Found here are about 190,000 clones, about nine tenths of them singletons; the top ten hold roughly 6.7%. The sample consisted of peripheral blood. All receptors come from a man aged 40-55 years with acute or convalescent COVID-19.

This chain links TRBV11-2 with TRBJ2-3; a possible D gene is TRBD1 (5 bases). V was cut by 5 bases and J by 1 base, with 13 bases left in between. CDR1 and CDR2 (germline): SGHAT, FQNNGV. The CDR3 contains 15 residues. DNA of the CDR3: TGTGCCAGCAGCGTCAGGGCGGCGGGCACAGATACGCAGTATTTT. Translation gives CASSVRAAGTDTQYF. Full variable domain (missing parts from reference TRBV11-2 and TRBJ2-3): EAGVAQSPRYKIIEKRQSVAFWCNPISGHATLYWYQQILGQGPKLLIQFQNNGVVDDSQLPKDRFSAERLKGVDSTLKIQPAKLEDSAVYLCASSVRAAGTDTQYFGPGTRLTVL.

CDR3 region: CASSPVQTGHLEQFF. CDR3 DNA: TGTGCCAGCAGCCCGGTCCAGACAGGGCACCTTGAGCAGTTCTTC. The chain combines TRBV5-8 with TRBJ2-1, with 7 bases that match TRBD1. Germline trimming cut 4 bases from V and 9 bases from J; bases unmatched to any gene: 13. CDR3 length: 15 residues. Germline V gives CDR1 SGHTS, CDR2 YDEGEE.

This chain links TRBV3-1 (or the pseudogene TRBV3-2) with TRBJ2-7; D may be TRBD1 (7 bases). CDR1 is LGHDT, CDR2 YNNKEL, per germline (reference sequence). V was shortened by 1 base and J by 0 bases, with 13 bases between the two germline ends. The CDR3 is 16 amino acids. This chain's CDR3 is CASSQGAGGPSYEQYF. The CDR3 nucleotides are TGTGCCAGCAGCCAAGGGGCAGGGGGGCCCTCCTACGAGCAGTACTTC.

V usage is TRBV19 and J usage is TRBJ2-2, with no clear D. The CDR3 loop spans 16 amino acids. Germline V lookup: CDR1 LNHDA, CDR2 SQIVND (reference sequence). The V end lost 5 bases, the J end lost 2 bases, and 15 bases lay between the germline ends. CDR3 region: CASSPKLVLNTGELFF. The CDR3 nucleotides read TGTGCCAGTAGTCCTAAACTGGTCCTAAACACCGGGGAGCTGTTTTTT.

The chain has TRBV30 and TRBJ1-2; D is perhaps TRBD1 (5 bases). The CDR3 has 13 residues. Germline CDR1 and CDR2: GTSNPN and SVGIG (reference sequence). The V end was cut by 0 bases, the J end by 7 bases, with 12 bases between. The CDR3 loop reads CAWSVPGWSGYTF. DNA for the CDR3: TGTGCCTGGAGTGTACCAGGGTGGAGTGGCTACACCTTC.

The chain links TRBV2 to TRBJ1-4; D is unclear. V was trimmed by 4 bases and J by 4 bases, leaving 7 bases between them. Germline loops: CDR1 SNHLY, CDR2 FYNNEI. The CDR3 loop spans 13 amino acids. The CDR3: CASSGAINEKLFF. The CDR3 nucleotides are TGTGCCAGCAGTGGGGCAATTAATGAAAAACTGTTTTTT.

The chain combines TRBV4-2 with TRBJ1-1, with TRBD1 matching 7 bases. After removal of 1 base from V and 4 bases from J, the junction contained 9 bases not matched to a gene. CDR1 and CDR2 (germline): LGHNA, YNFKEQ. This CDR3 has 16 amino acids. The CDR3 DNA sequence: TGTGCCAGCAGCCAAGGATTATTCCAGGGGGGCACTGAAGCTTTCTTT. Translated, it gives CASSQGLFQGGTEAFF.

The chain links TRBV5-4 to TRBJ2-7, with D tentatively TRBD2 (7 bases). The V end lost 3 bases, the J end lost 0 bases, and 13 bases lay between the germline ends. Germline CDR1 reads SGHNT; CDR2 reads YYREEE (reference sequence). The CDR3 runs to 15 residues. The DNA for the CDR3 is TGTGCCAGCAGCTCGGGGGGCGGGGCCTCCTACGAGCAGTACTTC. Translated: CASSSGGGASYEQYF.

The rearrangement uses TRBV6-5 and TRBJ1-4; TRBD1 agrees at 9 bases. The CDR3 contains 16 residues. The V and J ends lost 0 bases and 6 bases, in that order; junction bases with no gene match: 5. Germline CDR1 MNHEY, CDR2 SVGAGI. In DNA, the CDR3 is TGTGCCAGCAGTTACTCAAAGGGACAGGGAGATGAAAAACTGTTTTTT. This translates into CASSYSKGQGDEKLFF.

For the CDR3, the DNA is TGTGCCAGCAGTTTCGGGGGTAGCAATCAGCCCCAGCATTTT. Amino acids: CASSFGGSNQPQHF. The chain links TRBV27 to TRBJ1-5, with TRBD1 as a possible D gene (5 bases). The V gene's germline CDR1 is MNHEY and CDR2 SMNVEV (reference sequence). Trimming took 3 bases from V and 0 from J, leaving 6 bases between them. The CDR3 is made up of 14 amino acids.

The DNA for the CDR3 is TGCGCCAGCAGCTTGGATTCGGGGATTTTGGATACGCAGTATTTT. Translating it yields CASSLDSGILDTQYF. This chain joins TRBV5-1 and TRBJ2-3; D perhaps matches TRBD2 (5 bases). The V gene's germline CDR1 is SGHRS and CDR2 YFSETQ. The V end was cut by 0 bases, the J end by 6 bases, with 14 bases between. The CDR3 has 15 residues.

The CDR3 sequence: CASSFGQQYEQYF. The CDR3 region has the DNA TGTGCCAGCAGTTTCGGACAACAATACGAGCAGTACTTC. The chain has TRBV12-3 or TRBV12-4 and TRBJ2-7; D perhaps matches TRBD1 (5 bases). This CDR3 has 13 residues. Trimming pared 3 bases from V and 4 bases from J, leaving 10 bases between.

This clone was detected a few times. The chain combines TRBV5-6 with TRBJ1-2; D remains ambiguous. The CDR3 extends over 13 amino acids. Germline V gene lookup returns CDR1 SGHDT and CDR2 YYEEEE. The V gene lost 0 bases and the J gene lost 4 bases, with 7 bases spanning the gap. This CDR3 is CASSLASLYGYTF. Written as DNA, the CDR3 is TGTGCCAGCAGCTTGGCTAGTCTCTATGGCTACACCTTC.

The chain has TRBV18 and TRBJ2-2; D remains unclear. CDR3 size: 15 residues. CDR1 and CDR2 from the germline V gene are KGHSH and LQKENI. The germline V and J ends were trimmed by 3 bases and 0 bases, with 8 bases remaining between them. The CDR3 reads CASSPRLANTGELFF. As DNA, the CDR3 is TGTGCCAGCTCACCTCGATTAGCGAACACCGGGGAGCTGTTTTTT.

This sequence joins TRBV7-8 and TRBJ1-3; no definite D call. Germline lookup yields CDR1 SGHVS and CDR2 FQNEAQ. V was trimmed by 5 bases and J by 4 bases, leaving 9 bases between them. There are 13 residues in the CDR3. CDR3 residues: CASSLGNGNTIYF. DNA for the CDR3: TGTGCCAGCAGCCTCGGGAACGGAAACACCATATATTTT.

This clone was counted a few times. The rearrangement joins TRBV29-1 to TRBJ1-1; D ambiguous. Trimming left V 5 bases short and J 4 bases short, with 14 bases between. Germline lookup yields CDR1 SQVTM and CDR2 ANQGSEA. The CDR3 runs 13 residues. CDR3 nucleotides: TGCAGCGTTCGGACTACGAAGGGCACTGAAGCTTTCTTT. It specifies CSVRTTKGTEAFF.

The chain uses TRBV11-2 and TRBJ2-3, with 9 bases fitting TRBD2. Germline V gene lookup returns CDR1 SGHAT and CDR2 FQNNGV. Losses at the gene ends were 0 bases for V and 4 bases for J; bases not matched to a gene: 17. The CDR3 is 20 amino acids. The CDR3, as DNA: TGTGCCAGCAGCTTAGAACGCAGGATAGCGGGGGCCCAACGGGCAGATACGCAGTATTTT. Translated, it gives CASSLERRIAGAQRADTQYF.

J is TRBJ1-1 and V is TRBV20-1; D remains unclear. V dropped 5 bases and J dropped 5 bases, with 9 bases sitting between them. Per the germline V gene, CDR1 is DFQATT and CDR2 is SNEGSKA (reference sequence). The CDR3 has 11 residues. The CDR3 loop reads CSAAGRTEAFF. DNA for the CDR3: TGCAGTGCTGCCGGGAGGACTGAAGCTTTCTTT.

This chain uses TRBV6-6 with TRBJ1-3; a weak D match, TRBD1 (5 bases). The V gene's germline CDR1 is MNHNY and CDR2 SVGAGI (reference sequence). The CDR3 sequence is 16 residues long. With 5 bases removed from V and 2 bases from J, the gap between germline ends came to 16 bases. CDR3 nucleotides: TGTGCCAGCAGTAGGGGCCCCCTAAGGACTGGAAACACCATATATTTT. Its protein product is CASSRGPLRTGNTIYF.

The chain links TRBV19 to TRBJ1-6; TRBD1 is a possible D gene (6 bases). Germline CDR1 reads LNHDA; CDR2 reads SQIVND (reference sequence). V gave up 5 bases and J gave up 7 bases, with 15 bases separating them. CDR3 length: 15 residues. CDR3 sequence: CASSPPGGANSPLHF. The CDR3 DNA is TGTGCCAGTAGTCCGCCGGGGGGGGCAAATTCACCCCTCCACTTT.

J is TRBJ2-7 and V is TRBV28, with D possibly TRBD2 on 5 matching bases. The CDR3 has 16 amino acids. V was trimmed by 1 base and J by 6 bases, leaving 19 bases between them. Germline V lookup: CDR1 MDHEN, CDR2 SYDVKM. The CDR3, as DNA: TGTGCCAGCAGTTTATCGGGCCCTAGCCCCGTTGGCGAGCAGTACTTC. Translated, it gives CASSLSGPSPVGEQYF.

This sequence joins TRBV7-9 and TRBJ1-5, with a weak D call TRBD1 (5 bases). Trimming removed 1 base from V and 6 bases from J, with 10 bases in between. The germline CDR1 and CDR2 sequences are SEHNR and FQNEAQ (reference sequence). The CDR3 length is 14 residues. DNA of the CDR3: TGTGCCAGCAGCTTAGGGCAGGGTGGTCAGCCCCAGCATTTT. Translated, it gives CASSLGQGGQPQHF. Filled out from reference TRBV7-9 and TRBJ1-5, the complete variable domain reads DTGVSQNPRHKITKRGQNVTFRCDPISEHNRLYWYRQTLGQGPEFLTYFQNEAQLEKSRLLSDRFSAERPKGSFSTLEIQRTEQGDSAMYLCASSLGQGGQPQHFGDGTRLSIL.

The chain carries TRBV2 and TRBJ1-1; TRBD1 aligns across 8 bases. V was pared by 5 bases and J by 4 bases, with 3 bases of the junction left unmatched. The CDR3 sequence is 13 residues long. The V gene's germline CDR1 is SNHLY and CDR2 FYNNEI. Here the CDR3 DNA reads TGTGCCAGCAGTATACAGGGGGGCACTGAAGCTTTCTTT. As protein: CASSIQGGTEAFF.

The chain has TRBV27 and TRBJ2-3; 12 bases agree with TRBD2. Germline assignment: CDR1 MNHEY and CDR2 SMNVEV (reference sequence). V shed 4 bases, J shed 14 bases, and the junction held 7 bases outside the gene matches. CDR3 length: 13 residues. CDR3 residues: CASSSLAGGYPYF. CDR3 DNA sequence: TGTGCCAGCAGTTCTCTAGCGGGGGGGTATCCGTATTTT.

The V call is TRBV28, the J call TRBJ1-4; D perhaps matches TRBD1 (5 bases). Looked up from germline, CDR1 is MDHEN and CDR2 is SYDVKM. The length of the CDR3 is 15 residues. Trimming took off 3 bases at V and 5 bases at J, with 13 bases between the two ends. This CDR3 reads CASSFWLGGNEKLFF. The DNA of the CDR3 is TGTGCCAGCAGTTTTTGGTTGGGGGGGAATGAAAAACTGTTTTTT.

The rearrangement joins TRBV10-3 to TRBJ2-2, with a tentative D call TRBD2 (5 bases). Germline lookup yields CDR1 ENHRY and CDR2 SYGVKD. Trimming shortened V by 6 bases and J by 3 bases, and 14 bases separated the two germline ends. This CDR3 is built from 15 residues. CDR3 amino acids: CAIRGPDYDTGELFF. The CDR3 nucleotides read TGTGCCATCAGAGGTCCCGACTACGACACCGGGGAGCTGTTTTTT.